Shown below are 2 T cell receptor beta chains from a single sample sequenced in a study of blood T cell repertoires in COVID-19. Here immunoSEQ multiplex PCR was the method, and the copy in TCRdb shows in-frame clones only, minus some. Counted here are about 250,000 clones, around 85% occurring once; the ten biggest clones make up 0.75% to 0.95%. The specimen was peripheral blood. The origin of the receptors is a human donor with COVID-19, enrolled during active disease. The donor label of this sample is uncertain.

The chain combines TRBV3-1 (or the pseudogene TRBV3-2) with TRBJ2-7, with D possibly matching TRBD1 (6 bases). The CDR3 spans 18 residues. Germline CDR1 LGHDT, CDR2 YNNKEL (reference sequence). Trimming took 1 base from V and 4 from J, leaving 23 bases between them. The CDR3 loop is CASSQVPHQPGQFYEQYF. As DNA, the CDR3 is TGTGCCAGCAGCCAAGTACCCCACCAACCGGGACAATTTTACGAGCAGTACTTC.

The chain couples TRBV5-1 to TRBJ1-4; 7 nucleotides align to TRBD1. The CDR3 runs 15 residues. Looked up from germline, CDR1 is SGHRS and CDR2 is YFSETQ. J gave up 3 bases and V 4 bases, and 6 bases lay outside the gene matches. CDR3 sequence: CASSGNRGANEKLFF. DNA for the CDR3: TGCGCCAGCAGCGGGAACAGGGGAGCTAATGAAAAACTGTTTTTT.